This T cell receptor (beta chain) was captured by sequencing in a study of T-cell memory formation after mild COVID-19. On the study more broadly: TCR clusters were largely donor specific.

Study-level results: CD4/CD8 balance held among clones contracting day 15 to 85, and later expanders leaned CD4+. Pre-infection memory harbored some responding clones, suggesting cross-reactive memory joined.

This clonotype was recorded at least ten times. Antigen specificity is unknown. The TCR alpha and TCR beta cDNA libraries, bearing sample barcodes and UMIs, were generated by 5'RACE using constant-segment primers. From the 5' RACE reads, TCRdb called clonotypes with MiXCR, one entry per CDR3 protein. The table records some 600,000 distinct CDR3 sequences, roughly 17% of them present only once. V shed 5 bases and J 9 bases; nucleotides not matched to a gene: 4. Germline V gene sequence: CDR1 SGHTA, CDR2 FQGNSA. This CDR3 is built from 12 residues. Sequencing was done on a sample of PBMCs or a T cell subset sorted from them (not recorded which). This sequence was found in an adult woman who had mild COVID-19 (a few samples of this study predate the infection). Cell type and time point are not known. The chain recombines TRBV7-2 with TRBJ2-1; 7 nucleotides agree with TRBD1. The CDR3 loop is CASSHTGVEQFF. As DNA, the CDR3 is TGTGCCAGCAGCCATACAGGGGTTGAGCAGTTCTTC.